This TCR beta chain was identified in a study of shared clonotypes between healthy human individuals. Across the study: CD4 naive cells filled three plates per donor, CD4 memory three, CD8 naive two and CD8 memory one.

Assay: immunoSEQ multiplex PCR; the TCRdb copy retains only in-frame clones and omits some. The table has some 580,000 clones, 95% to 98% seen once. This clone was seen once. The TCR comes from a woman in her twenties or thirties in good health. The material sequenced was naive CD4+ T cells sorted from blood. The subset denotes: CD45RA+ positively selected.

In nucleotides, the CDR3 is TGTGCCAGCGGGATAAACTACGAGCAGTACTTC. It encodes CASGINYEQYF. This chain joins TRBV27 and TRBJ2-5; D gene ambiguous. The J call may not be correct, given that the DNA end is closer to TRBJ2-7. Germline V gene sequence: CDR1 MNHEY, CDR2 SMNVEV (reference sequence). The CDR3 extends over 11 amino acids.